One sample yielded the 21 T cell receptor beta chains listed below, sequenced in a study of shared clonotypes between healthy human individuals. The protocol was immunoSEQ multiplex PCR, while the TCRdb copy is restricted to in-frame clones and leaves out a portion. This repertoire shows around 600,000 clones, around 95% found once; its top ten account for approximately 0.11%. Terminally differentiated effector memory CD45RA+ cells were excluded by CCR7 positive selection of CD45RO-negative cells. Sequenced: naive CD8+ T cells sorted from blood. Source of these receptors: a young woman in good health.

The chain links TRBV13 to TRBJ1-2, with TRBD1 matching over 9 bases. This CDR3 is 15 amino acids long. Germline V gives CDR1 PRHDT, CDR2 FYEKMQ (reference sequence). The ends lost 6 bases at V and 4 bases at J; junction bases unmatched: 9. The CDR3 DNA follows: TGTGCCAGCAGTCATGGGACAGGGATGGTCTATGGCTACACCTTC. Amino acid sequence: CASSHGTGMVYGYTF.

This clone came up once. The chain recombines TRBV27 with TRBJ2-7; D not resolved. The CDR3 runs to 13 residues. The ends were cut back, 5 bases at V and 2 bases at J, with 10 bases in the middle. CDR1 MNHEY and CDR2 SMNVEV come from the germline V gene (reference sequence). CDR3 bases: TGTGCCAGCAGTCCGCGACTTGCCTACGAGCAGTACTTC. Translated, it gives CASSPRLAYEQYF.

CDR3 coding DNA: TGTGCCAGCAGTGCCCCGACAGGGGGTGGTGGGGCCCAGTACTTC. Protein product: CASSAPTGGGGAQYF. The chain links TRBV6-1 to TRBJ2-5; TRBD1 matches at 9 bases. Germline lookup yields CDR1 MNHNS and CDR2 SASEGT. With 4 bases clipped from V and 9 bases from J, the junction kept 12 bases outside the gene matches. CDR3 length: 15 residues.

Here the CDR3 reads CASSSGTLAGEGEQYF. The CDR3 bases are TGTGCCAGCAGCTCGGGGACACTAGCGGGAGAAGGGGAGCAGTACTTC. This chain connects TRBV11-2 to TRBJ2-7; 11 bases match TRBD2. V lost 4 bases, J lost 7 bases, and 12 bases stayed unmatched. The CDR3 has 16 amino acids. Germline assignment: CDR1 SGHAT and CDR2 FQNNGV.

V gene TRBV15 combines with J gene TRBJ1-5; D not certain. Trimming left V 0 bases short and J 5 bases short, with 11 bases between. The CDR3 totals 15 residues. Germline CDR1 reads LNHNV; CDR2 reads YYDKDF (reference sequence). The chain's CDR3 is CATSRDVAAYQPQHF. CDR3 sequence (DNA): TGTGCCACCAGCAGAGATGTTGCAGCTTATCAGCCCCAGCATTTT.

The rearrangement links TRBV19 to TRBJ1-1, with unresolved D. CDR1 is LNHDA and CDR2 is SQIVND in the germline V gene (reference sequence). Trimming removed 5 bases at V and 0 bases at J, with 10 bases between. CDR3 size: 14 residues. CDR3 amino acids: CASSHRALNTEAFF. The CDR3 DNA follows: TGTGCCAGTAGTCATCGGGCCCTGAACACTGAAGCTTTCTTT.

The chain links TRBV27 to TRBJ2-5; TRBD2 matches 7 bases. The J call is doubtful: the DNA matches TRBJ2-7 better. Germline V gene data show CDR1 as MNHEY and CDR2 as SMNVEV (reference sequence). The CDR3 consists of 15 residues. The CDR3 region is CASSLSAGVWYEQYF. The CDR3 region has the DNA TGTGCCAGCAGTTTATCGGCGGGAGTGTGGTACGAGCAGTACTTC.

The chain combines TRBV20-1 with TRBJ2-1; D is possibly TRBD1 (5 bases). V dropped 3 bases and J dropped 12 bases, with 12 bases sitting between them. The CDR3 has 11 amino acids. Germline CDR1 reads DFQATT; CDR2 reads SNEGSKA (reference sequence). CDR3: CSASIQARQFF. The DNA of the CDR3 is TGCAGTGCTAGTATACAGGCTCGGCAGTTCTTC.

This clone was detected once. CDR3: CASSSGQVGYEQYF. The CDR3 nucleotides are TGTGCCAGCAGTTCGGGACAGGTGGGCTACGAGCAGTACTTC. V is TRBV27 and J is TRBJ2-5; 8 bases are a match to TRBD1. The end of the DNA fits TRBJ2-7 better, so the J call may be wrong. Germline CDR1 and CDR2: MNHEY and SMNVEV (reference sequence). This CDR3 spans 14 amino acids.

The chain employs TRBV20-1 and TRBJ1-1, with D uncertain. The V gene's germline CDR1 is DFQATT and CDR2 SNEGSKA (reference sequence). The CDR3 sequence is 8 residues long. V was cut by 3 bases and J by 10 bases, with 3 bases left in between. The CDR3 DNA sequence: TGCAGTGCTAGGGGAGCTTTCTTT. Its protein product is CSARGAFF.

This chain connects TRBV9 to TRBJ2-5; D possibly matches TRBD1 or TRBD2 (5 bases each). The CDR3 runs to 15 residues. Germline values: CDR1 SGDLS, CDR2 YYNGEE. V gave up 2 bases and J gave up 0 bases, with 11 bases separating them. Here the CDR3 reads CASSVQWGHQETQYF. CDR3 coding DNA: TGTGCCAGCAGCGTCCAGTGGGGACACCAAGAGACCCAGTACTTC.

The chain links TRBV7-8 to TRBJ2-7; D possibly corresponds to TRBD2 (5 bases). The CDR3 sequence is 15 residues long. Trimming took off 1 base at V and 6 bases at J, with 16 bases between the two ends. Germline V gives CDR1 SGHVS, CDR2 FQNEAQ. DNA for the CDR3: TGTGCCAGCAGCTTAGGTAGCGCTTTTCCGCTCGAGCAGTACTTC. The encoded protein is CASSLGSAFPLEQYF.

The chain links TRBV6-6 to TRBJ2-3; TRBD2 agrees at 14 bases. Germline CDR1 is MNHNY and CDR2 is SVGAGI (reference sequence). V was clipped by 6 bases and J by 6 bases; unmatched bases: 8. The CDR3 runs 16 residues. This CDR3 is CASSWGLAGVQDTQYF. In DNA, the CDR3 is TGTGCCAGCAGCTGGGGACTAGCGGGAGTTCAGGATACGCAGTATTTT.

This CDR3 reads CASRRTSALDTQYF. DNA for the CDR3: TGTGCCAGCAGAAGGACTAGCGCGTTGGATACGCAGTATTTT. This chain joins TRBV27 and TRBJ2-3; 9 nucleotides match TRBD2. After removal of 6 bases from V and 6 bases from J, the junction contained 7 bases not matched to a gene. The germline V gene encodes CDR1 MNHEY and CDR2 SMNVEV (reference sequence). This CDR3 contains 14 residues.

V gene TRBV15 combines with J gene TRBJ2-7; no reliable D call. The ends were cut back, 0 bases at V and 0 bases at J, with 9 bases in the middle. Per germline, CDR1 LNHNV and CDR2 YYDKDF (reference sequence). CDR3 length: 15 residues. The CDR3 DNA reads TGTGCCACCAGCAGAGAGGCTACCATCTCCTACGAGCAGTACTTC. Its translation: CATSREATISYEQYF.

V is TRBV5-4 and J is TRBJ2-1; 9 nucleotides agree with TRBD2. The V segment lost 4 bases and the J segment 4 bases; nucleotides outside the gene matches: 9. The V gene's germline CDR1 is SGHNT and CDR2 YYREEE (reference sequence). There are 16 residues in the CDR3. CDR3: CASSQGAGGPYNEQFF. DNA of the CDR3: TGTGCCAGCAGCCAGGGAGCGGGAGGACCTTACAATGAGCAGTTCTTC.

The chain uses TRBV4-2 and TRBJ1-2, with D possibly matching TRBD1 (6 bases). CDR3 length: 17 amino acids. Germline V gives CDR1 LGHNA, CDR2 YNFKEQ. V was pared by 0 bases and J by 5 bases, with 19 bases between. CDR3 nucleotide sequence: TGTGCCAGCAGCCAAGATCACGTAGGGACACTTCTTTATGGCTACACCTTC. Translation: CASSQDHVGTLLYGYTF.

The chain uses TRBV19 and TRBJ2-7; TRBD2 matches 7 bases. The junction had 9 bases not matched to a gene; V was cut back by 4 bases and J by 6 bases. CDR1 and CDR2 (germline): LNHDA, SQIVND (reference sequence). This CDR3 contains 14 residues. This CDR3 reads CASSSASSGGEQYF. DNA for the CDR3: TGTGCCAGTAGTAGCGCCTCTAGCGGCGGCGAGCAGTACTTC.

This clone was seen once. This chain uses TRBV27 with TRBJ1-5, with a possible D match to TRBD1 (5 bases). The ends were cut back, 5 bases at V and 8 bases at J, with 10 bases in the middle. Germline CDR1 is MNHEY and CDR2 is SMNVEV (reference sequence). The CDR3 covers 12 residues. The CDR3 sequence: CASSGGGEPQHF. As DNA, the CDR3 is TGTGCCAGCAGTGGGGGAGGTGAGCCCCAGCATTTT.

The rearrangement uses TRBV5-8 and TRBJ2-7, with D uncertain. Looked up from germline, CDR1 is SGHTS and CDR2 is YDEGEE. CDR3 size: 14 residues. The germline V and J ends were trimmed by 2 bases and 6 bases, with 15 bases remaining between them. CDR3 region: CASSFSPEGREQYF. In DNA form, the CDR3 reads TGTGCCAGCAGCTTTTCTCCAGAAGGCCGCGAGCAGTACTTC.

The CDR3 region has the DNA TGTGCCAGCATGGGGGGTAGCGGGAGGTCGATTACCTACGAGCAGTACTTC. It is translated as CASMGGSGRSITYEQYF. V is TRBV2 and J is TRBJ2-7, with TRBD2 identical over 10 bases. CDR3 length equals 17 residues. J gave up 2 bases and V 7 bases, and 14 bases lay outside the gene matches. CDR1 is SNHLY, CDR2 FYNNEI, per germline.